The sample holds one count of the clone carrying this TCR beta chain. Antigen: not known. TCRdb itself ran the RACE reads through MiXCR, one entry per CDR3 protein. The sample shows a few hundred thousand distinct CDR3 sequences, more than 5% of them seen only once. Time point described: patch test 2, 6 weeks after DPC sensitization. Treatment in this sample: therapeutic diphenylcyclopropenone sensitization with weekly scalp DPC. This specimen belongs to a study of human T cells and chemical hapten exposure. Study context: TCR yields differed between samples (mainly from small differences in pooled library volume). Overall study results and limits: No shift was seen in TCRs above 1 in 1000 frequency with DPC sensitization.

V was trimmed by 1 base and J by 6 bases, leaving 9 bases between them. Germline V gives CDR1 SGHTA, CDR2 FQGTGA. The CDR3 covers 14 residues. The rearrangement joins TRBV7-3 to TRBJ2-2; D could derive from TRBD1 or TRBD2 (5 bases each). Sequenced here: whole blood, sampled in connection with sensitization to the hapten diphenylcyclopropenone (DPC). The TCR comes from a woman between 18 and 30 years old with alopecia areata. Some clones in this sample may be carry-over from other donors' samples. CDR3 in DNA: TGTGCCAGCAGCTTAAATCGGGGCGCCGGGGAGCTGTTTTTT. The encoded protein is CASSLNRGAGELFF.